This TCR beta chain was profiled in a study of glioma-infiltrating T cells after dendritic cell vaccination. As to time point: after dendritic cell vaccination, including at tumor progression/relapse. Sequencing used immunoSEQ multiplex PCR; TCRdb keeps in-frame clones, though not all of them. The sample carries around 78,000 clones, more than 75% recorded once. Only a few counts were recorded for this clone. V was pared by 4 bases and J by 2 bases, with 11 bases of the junction left unmatched. This CDR3 is 17 amino acids long. CDR1 SGHDT and CDR2 YYEEEE come from the germline V gene. The specimen was blood, collected after dendritic cell vaccination. This TCR came from a human donor with glioblastoma. The gene calls are TRBV5-6 and TRBJ1-5; 8 bases fit TRBD1. The DNA for the CDR3 is TGTGCCAGCAGCACCGCTCGGCCAGGGGGCGGCAATCAGCCCCAGCATTTT. It yields the protein CASSTARPGGGNQPQHF. The full variable domain, in which reference TRBV5-6 and TRBJ1-5 provide the parts outside the CDR3, is DAGVTQSPTHLIKTRGQQVTLRCSPKSGHDTVSWYQQALGQGPQFIFQYYEEEERQRGNFPDRFSGHQFPNYSSELNVNALLLGDSALYLCASSTARPGGGNQPQHFGDGTRLSIL.